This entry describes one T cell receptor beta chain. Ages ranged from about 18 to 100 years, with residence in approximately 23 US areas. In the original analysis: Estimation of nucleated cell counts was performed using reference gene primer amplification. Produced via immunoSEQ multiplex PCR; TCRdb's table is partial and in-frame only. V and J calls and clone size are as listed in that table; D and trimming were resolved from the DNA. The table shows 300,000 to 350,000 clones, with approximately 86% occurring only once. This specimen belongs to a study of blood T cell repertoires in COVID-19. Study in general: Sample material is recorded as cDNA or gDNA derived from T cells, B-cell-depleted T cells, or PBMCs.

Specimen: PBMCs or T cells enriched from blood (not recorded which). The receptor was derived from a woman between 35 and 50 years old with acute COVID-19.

The CDR3 region has the DNA TGTGCCAGCTCACGAGGGCAGATGAACACTGAAGCTTTCTTT. Translating it yields CASSRGQMNTEAFF. J is TRBJ1-1 and V is TRBV18; D is unresolved. The germline CDR1 and CDR2 sequences are KGHSH and LQKENI. The length of the CDR3 is 14 residues. V lost 4 bases to trimming and J lost 0 bases, with 9 bases between them. Based on the CDR3 plus reference TRBV18 and TRBJ1-1, the full variable domain is NAGVMQNPRHLVRRRGQEARLRCSPMKGHSHVYWYRQLPEEGLKFMVYLQKENIIDESGMPKERFSAEFPKEGPSILRIQQVVRGDSAAYFCASSRGQMNTEAFFGQGTRLTVV.